The 25 T cell receptor beta chains reported below all come from one sample, sequenced in a study of PD-1 blockade in classical Hodgkin lymphoma. The time point is: cycle 4 day 1 (C4D1), after five to seven weeks of nivolumab. All the patients suffered relapse after autologous stem cell transplantation, and brentuximab vedotin exposure differed. The method was immunoSEQ multiplex PCR; TCRdb's version includes in-frame clones alone and lacks a portion of them. Of around 60,000 clones detected, 91% appear once; the ten largest clones hold 10% to 13%. The sample here was peripheral blood mononuclear cells (PBMCs), taken before the fourth cycle of nivolumab. The receptors here all came from a human donor with classical Hodgkin lymphoma.

V usage is TRBV9 and J usage is TRBJ2-5; TRBD1 or TRBD2 may be the D gene (6 bases each). Germline V gene data show CDR1 as SGDLS and CDR2 as YYNGEE. Trimming shortened V by 0 bases and J by 7 bases, and 19 bases separated the two germline ends. The CDR3 covers 16 residues. Here the CDR3 reads CASSVEGVGGVVTQYF. The CDR3 DNA reads TGTGCCAGCAGCGTAGAAGGAGTGGGGGGCGTCGTGACCCAGTACTTC.

The genes are TRBV5-1 and TRBJ2-6; no clear D gene. This CDR3 has 14 residues. The germline V gene encodes CDR1 SGHRS and CDR2 YFSETQ. V lost 4 bases and J 3 bases, leaving 8 bases between the germline ends. CDR3 region: CASSPGRGANVLTF. CDR3 sequence (DNA): TGCGCCAGCAGCCCCGGTCGTGGGGCCAACGTCCTGACTTTC.

V and J are TRBV6-4 and TRBJ2-7, with D maybe TRBD1 (5 bases). Between the trimmed V and J ends, which lost 3 bases and 3 bases, there was a span of 12 bases. Germline V CDR1 and CDR2: MRHNA, SNTAGT. The CDR3 sequence is 14 residues long. The CDR3 spells CASSDRNRGYEQYF. The CDR3 DNA is TGTGCCAGCAGTGATAGGAATAGGGGCTACGAGCAGTACTTC.

V and J are TRBV7-8 and TRBJ2-3; perhaps TRBD2 as D (5 bases). V shed 5 bases and J shed 4 bases, with 13 bases lying between them. From germline, CDR1 is SGHVS and CDR2 FQNEAQ. The CDR3 sequence is 14 residues long. The CDR3 nucleotides are TGTGCCAGCAGCCCCCCCGGAGGTTCAGATACGCAGTATTTT. This translates into CASSPPGGSDTQYF.

This clone was found a few times. V and J are TRBV15 and TRBJ2-1; tentatively, D is TRBD2 (7 bases). Per the germline V gene, CDR1 is LNHNV and CDR2 is YYDKDF (reference sequence). V was pared by 0 bases and J by 7 bases, with 13 bases between. The CDR3 extends over 15 amino acids. The CDR3 DNA is TGTGCCACCAGCAGAGATGGCGGGGGCATTAATGAGCAGTTCTTC. Its protein product is CATSRDGGGINEQFF.

This clone was observed a single time. This rearrangement joins TRBV19 to TRBJ1-4, with a possible D match to TRBD1 (5 bases). Germline lookup yields CDR1 LNHDA and CDR2 SQIVND (reference sequence). V was pared by 5 bases and J by 2 bases, with 12 bases between. The CDR3 runs to 15 residues. CDR3 nucleotide sequence: TGTGCCAGTAGTGTACAGGTTTCCACTAATGAAAAACTGTTTTTT. Translation gives CASSVQVSTNEKLFF. Supplemented by reference TRBV19 and TRBJ1-4, the full variable domain reads DGGITQSPKYLFRKEGQNVTLSCEQNLNHDAMYWYRQDPGQGLRLIYYSQIVNDFQKGDIAEGYSVSREKKESFPLTVTSAQKNPTAFYLCASSVQVSTNEKLFFGSGTQLSVL.

The rearrangement joins TRBV6-6 to TRBJ2-4, with 7 positions matching TRBD2. The CDR3 totals 11 residues. The germline gives CDR1 MNHNY, CDR2 SVGAGI (reference sequence). After removal of 6 bases from V and 11 bases from J, the junction contained 4 bases not matched to a gene. The CDR3 reads CASRLRELQYF. In nucleotides, the CDR3 is TGTGCCAGCAGACTGCGGGAGCTTCAGTACTTC.

The chain employs TRBV19 and TRBJ1-5; unclear D gene. V was trimmed by 5 bases and J by 5 bases, leaving 13 bases between them. Looked up from germline, CDR1 is LNHDA and CDR2 is SQIVND (reference sequence). The CDR3 contains 14 residues. The CDR3 is CASSPQGGYQPQHF. The CDR3 nucleotides are TGTGCCAGTAGTCCCCAAGGTGGATATCAGCCCCAGCATTTT.

This clone has only a few counts. The CDR3: CASSFEGSPYGYTF. The CDR3 coding sequence is TGTGCCAGCAGTTTTGAGGGCAGCCCCTATGGCTACACCTTC. The chain recombines TRBV27 with TRBJ1-2; D gene ambiguous. Germline CDR1 reads MNHEY; CDR2 reads SMNVEV (reference sequence). This CDR3 is 14 amino acids long. The V end lost 3 bases, the J end lost 4 bases, and 12 bases lay between the germline ends.

The chain combines TRBV10-3 with TRBJ2-1; 8 positions match TRBD1. V shed 10 bases, J shed 9 bases, and the junction held 11 bases outside the gene matches. This CDR3 region has 13 residues. Germline loops: CDR1 ENHRY, CDR2 SYGVKD. CDR3 region: CATATGENGEQFF. The CDR3 DNA sequence: TGTGCCACCGCGACAGGGGAGAACGGTGAGCAGTTCTTC.

The rearrangement uses TRBV28 and TRBJ2-7; D uncertain. CDR1 is MDHEN, CDR2 SYDVKM, per germline. The ends were cut back, 6 bases at V and 0 bases at J, with 9 bases in the middle. This CDR3 region has 13 residues. The CDR3: CASRLHSSYEQYF. CDR3 nucleotides: TGTGCCAGCAGACTCCACAGCTCCTACGAGCAGTACTTC.

V and J are TRBV6-6 and TRBJ1-1; TRBD1 matches 8 bases. CDR1 is MNHNY and CDR2 is SVGAGI in the germline V gene (reference sequence). J lost 4 bases, V lost 4 bases, and 5 bases had no gene match. The CDR3 totals 14 residues. In DNA form, the CDR3 reads TGTGCCAGCAGTTGGGACAGGCATGGCACTGAAGCTTTCTTT. It is translated as CASSWDRHGTEAFF.

This chain joins TRBV5-1 and TRBJ2-5; 9 bases map to TRBD2. The CDR3 consists of 16 residues. Germline lookup yields CDR1 SGHRS and CDR2 YFSETQ. After removal of 4 bases from V and 4 bases from J, the junction contained 11 bases not matched to a gene. For the CDR3, the DNA is TGCGCCAGCAGCCCCATAGCGGGGGACCCGGGAGAGACCCAGTACTTC. This sequence encodes CASSPIAGDPGETQYF.

The chain has TRBV27 and TRBJ1-5; D is perhaps TRBD1 (5 bases). This CDR3 contains 14 residues. From germline, CDR1 is MNHEY and CDR2 SMNVEV (reference sequence). The ends were cut back, 6 bases at V and 1 base at J, with 10 bases in the middle. The CDR3 nucleotides are TGTGCCAGCAGCCCGGGACTCAGCAATCAGCCCCAGCATTTT. Protein: CASSPGLSNQPQHF.

This rearrangement joins TRBV7-9 to TRBJ1-5; D ambiguous. CDR1 is SEHNR and CDR2 is FQNEAQ in the germline V gene (reference sequence). The CDR3 sequence is 14 residues long. Trimming left V 0 bases short and J 5 bases short, with 8 bases between. CDR3 DNA: TGTGCCAGCAGCTTAGCGGGCCCCCATCAGCCCCAGCATTTT. This gives the protein CASSLAGPHQPQHF.

This chain joins TRBV6-5 and TRBJ2-3; D possibly corresponds to TRBD2 (5 bases). The V and J ends lost 2 bases and 2 bases respectively, with 11 bases between them. CDR3 size: 15 residues. CDR1 is MNHEY and CDR2 is SVGAGI in the germline V gene. This chain's CDR3 is CASSYGQDFTDTQYF. The CDR3 nucleotides read TGTGCCAGCAGTTACGGCCAGGACTTCACAGATACGCAGTATTTT.

The chain links TRBV25-1 to TRBJ1-2; D uncertain. Germline CDR1 and CDR2: MGHDK and SYGVNS. Trimming took off 0 bases at V and 4 bases at J, with 9 bases between the two ends. The CDR3 has 14 residues. The CDR3 sequence: CASSEYPEIYGYTF. The CDR3 DNA follows: TGTGCCAGCAGTGAATATCCAGAAATCTATGGCTACACCTTC.

The CDR3 reads CASGTGAEQYF. In DNA form, the CDR3 reads TGTGCCAGCGGGACAGGGGCCGAGCAGTACTTC. The chain employs TRBV28 and TRBJ2-7; 10 bases fit TRBD1. Germline V lookup: CDR1 MDHEN, CDR2 SYDVKM. V lost 8 bases and J lost 6; bases outside the gene matches: 1. This CDR3 has 11 amino acids.

This chain connects TRBV27 to TRBJ1-2, with unresolved D. Trimming removed 2 bases from V and 4 bases from J, with 14 bases in between. CDR1 is MNHEY, CDR2 SMNVEV, per germline (reference sequence). The CDR3 is 15 residues long. The CDR3 sequence: CASSLGFGGLYGYTF. For the CDR3, the DNA is TGTGCCAGCAGTTTAGGATTCGGTGGTCTCTATGGCTACACCTTC.

The rearrangement uses TRBV7-9 and TRBJ1-5, with D unclear. The CDR3 covers 14 residues. Trimming left V 5 bases short and J 1 base short, with 9 bases between. Per germline, CDR1 SEHNR and CDR2 FQNEAQ (reference sequence). The chain's CDR3 is CASSPESSNQPQHF. The DNA for the CDR3 is TGTGCCAGCAGCCCTGAGAGCAGCAATCAGCCCCAGCATTTT.

This chain links TRBV6-5 with TRBJ2-5, with D uncertain. The CDR3 loop spans 14 amino acids. The V and J ends lost 2 bases and 5 bases respectively, with 12 bases between them. Looked up from germline, CDR1 is MNHEY and CDR2 is SVGAGI. Here the CDR3 DNA reads TGTGCCAGCAGTTACGGCCAGTGGAAGGAGACCCAGTACTTC. The encoded protein is CASSYGQWKETQYF.

The chain is built from TRBV18 and TRBJ2-5; no clear D. With 0 bases removed from V and 5 bases from J, the gap between germline ends came to 10 bases. In germline, CDR1 is KGHSH, CDR2 LQKENI. The CDR3 has 14 amino acids. The CDR3 spells CASSPPTGTETQYF. The DNA for the CDR3 is TGTGCCAGCTCACCACCGACCGGAACCGAGACCCAGTACTTC. The complete variable domain, with remaining parts taken from reference TRBV18 and TRBJ2-5, reads NAGVMQNPRHLVRRRGQEARLRCSPMKGHSHVYWYRQLPEEGLKFMVYLQKENIIDESGMPKERFSAEFPKEGPSILRIQQVVRGDSAAYFCASSPPTGTETQYFGPGTRLLVL.

This sequence joins TRBV5-5 and TRBJ2-3; no clear D gene. Germline V gene sequence: CDR1 SGHKS, CDR2 YYEKEE (reference sequence). The CDR3 spans 14 residues. The V end was cut by 6 bases, the J end by 0 bases, with 11 bases between. The DNA of the CDR3 is TGTGCCAGCACCCCGATCTCTAGCACAGATACGCAGTATTTT. It yields the protein CASTPISSTDTQYF. The full variable domain, rest sourced from reference TRBV5-5 and TRBJ2-3, is DAGVTQSPTHLIKTRGQQVTLRCSPISGHKSVSWYQQVLGQGPQFIFQYYEKEERGRGNFPDRFSARQFPNYSSELNVNALLLGDSALYLCASTPISSTDTQYFGPGTRLTVL.

V gene TRBV29-1 combines with J gene TRBJ1-3, with a weak D call TRBD1 (5 bases). V lost 2 bases and J 5 bases, leaving 13 bases between the germline ends. The germline gives CDR1 SQVTM, CDR2 ANQGSEA. The length of the CDR3 is 14 residues. CDR3: CSVERDDIRNTIYF. For the CDR3, the DNA is TGCAGCGTTGAAAGGGACGATATTCGAAACACCATATATTTT.

V usage is TRBV2 and J usage is TRBJ1-1; 8 nucleotides match TRBD1. The CDR3 runs 15 residues. The germline gives CDR1 SNHLY, CDR2 FYNNEI. Losses at the gene ends were 5 bases for V and 0 bases for J; bases not matched to a gene: 5. This chain's CDR3 is CASSYLDRVNTEAFF. CDR3 nucleotides: TGTGCCAGCAGTTACCTGGACAGGGTGAACACTGAAGCTTTCTTT.